A selection of T cell receptor beta chains follows, all from one sample in a study of blood T cell repertoires in COVID-19. Using immunoSEQ multiplex PCR, the repertoire was profiled, and TCRdb retains in-frame clones only, with some absent. The sample yields a few hundred thousand clones, 75% to 90% seen once. Specimen: peripheral blood. The receptors come from a woman in her sixties or seventies with COVID-19, enrolled during active disease. Both conserved end residues are part of each CDR3. The D gene is left open where the match is weak. Size tells how often a clone was seen (once, few, many) or the class of an expanded clone, and some rows leave it out.

>-|TRBV7-9|TRBJ2-1|TRBD2
TGTGCCAGCAGTCCACTGGGCGGGAGGGTTTACAATGAGCAGTTCTTC
CASSPLGGRVYNEQFF
>-|TRBV18|TRBJ1-2|TRBD1
TGTGCCAGCTCACCCGACAGGGTCGGGAATGGCTACACCTTC
CASSPDRVGNGYTF
>-|TRBV30|TRBJ1-2|TRBD1
TGTGCCTGGAGTGTACTAGGGCCGGGACAGGGGTATGACTATGGCTACACCTTC
CAWSVLGPGQGYDYGYTF
>-|TRBV20-1|TRBJ1-1|-
TGCAGTGCTAGGGCGAACACTGAAGCTTTCTTT
CSARANTEAFF
>-|TRBV19|TRBJ2-1|TRBD2
TGTGCCAGTAGTATGGGGGGGAATCGCTACAATGAGCAGTTCTTC
CASSMGGNRYNEQFF
>-|TRBV19|TRBJ2-7|TRBD1
TGTGCCAGTAGTATAGGAACCGGGACAGGGGGCGCCGAGCAGTACTTC
CASSIGTGTGGAEQYF
>-|TRBV28|TRBJ2-7|TRBD2
TGTGCCAGCAGCACGCCTAGCGGGAGTTCATACGAGCAGTACTTC
CASSTPSGSSYEQYF
>-|TRBV7-2|TRBJ2-1|-
TGTGCCAGCAGCTTAGGCGGAGGCCTCTACAATGAGCAGTTCTTC
CASSLGGGLYNEQFF
>-|TRBV6-1|TRBJ1-2|-
TGTGCCAGCAGTGAAGGGACAGCGCATCAAACTAATGGCTACACCTTC
CASSEGTAHQTNGYTF
>-|TRBV5-1|TRBJ2-1|TRBD1
TGCGCCAGCAGCTTGGAAGGGACAGGGGTATCCTACAATGAGCAGTTCTTC
CASSLEGTGVSYNEQFF
>-|TRBV30|TRBJ2-7|TRBD2
TGTGCCTGGAGCGGGGGAAGCGGGAGGGCCTCCTACGAGCAGTACTTC
CAWSGGSGRASYEQYF
>-|TRBV5-8|TRBJ2-3|-
TGTGCCAGCAGGTGGGGCGGGGGCACAGATACGCAGTATTTT
CASRWGGGTDTQYF
>-|TRBV12-3/TRBV12-4|TRBJ1-1|-
TGTGCCAGCAGCCTCGGGAGGGTGACTTTCTTT
CASSLGRVTFF
>-|TRBV5-6|TRBJ1-2|TRBD1
TGTGCCAGCCGGGACAGCATGATCTATGGCTACACCTTC
CASRDSMIYGYTF
>-|TRBV3-1/TRBV3-2|TRBJ2-7|TRBD2
TGTGCCAGCAGCCAAGGAGCGGGAGGCCACTCCTACGAGCAGTACTTC
CASSQGAGGHSYEQYF
>-|TRBV18|TRBJ2-5|-
TGTGCCAGCTCACCACTGCCTCGGGAAGAGACCCAGTACTTC
CASSPLPREETQYF
>-|TRBV15|TRBJ2-5|-
TGTGCCACCAGCATTACAGGCGGATCGATAACCCAGTACTTC
CATSITGGSITQYF
>-|TRBV30|TRBJ2-5|-
TGTGCCTGGAGTCCGGAGAGGGCAGGGACCCAGTACTTC
CAWSPERAGTQYF
>-|TRBV3-1/TRBV3-2|TRBJ2-7|TRBD1
TGTGCCAGCAGCCATTGGGACAGGGGGTACGAGCAGTACTTC
CASSHWDRGYEQYF
>-|TRBV3-1/TRBV3-2|TRBJ2-1|-
TGTGCCAGCAGCCAAGGACGCGAGGGTGAGCAGTTCTTC
CASSQGREGEQFF
>-|TRBV9|TRBJ2-5|TRBD2
TGTGCCAGCAGCGTAGGAGAGCTAGCGGGAGGGCTACTAGAGACCCAGTACTTC
CASSVGELAGGLLETQYF
>few|TRBV3-1/TRBV3-2|TRBJ1-3|TRBD1
TGTGCCAGCAGCCTGGCCACAGGGGTCTTCTCTGGAAACACCATATATTTT
CASSLATGVFSGNTIYF
>-|TRBV29-1|TRBJ1-1|TRBD1
TGCAGCGTTGTCGCAGGGGGTCCTGAAGCTTTCTTT
CSVVAGGPEAFF
>-|TRBV4-3|TRBJ2-3|TRBD2
TGCGCCAGCAGCCAGGTTATAGCGGGAGGCCCCAGTGATACGCAGTATTTT
CASSQVIAGGPSDTQYF
>-|TRBV2|TRBJ1-3|TRBD1
TGTGCCAGCAGCCGAACAGGGGCCTCTGGAAACACCATATATTTT
CASSRTGASGNTIYF
>few|TRBV5-4|TRBJ1-5|-
TGTGCCAGCAGCTTGGGGGGCGGGGGTGGCAATCAGCCCCAGCATTTT
CASSLGGGGGNQPQHF
>once|TRBV6-6|TRBJ2-7|TRBD2
TGTGCCAGCAGGGGGAGGGACCTAGGCGCCTACGAGCAGTACTTC
CASRGRDLGAYEQYF
>-|TRBV7-9|TRBJ2-1|TRBD2
TGTGCCAGCAGCTCCTTAGCGGGAGGGGAGAATGAGCAGTTCTTC
CASSSLAGGENEQFF
>once|TRBV5-8|TRBJ2-7|-
TGTGCCAGCAGCTTCCGCGGGATAGGCTCCTACGAGCAGTACTTC
CASSFRGIGSYEQYF
>-|TRBV5-1|TRBJ1-3|TRBD1
TGCGCCAGCAGCTTCACAGGGGGCGGCGGTGGAAACACCATATATTTT
CASSFTGGGGGNTIYF
>few|TRBV21-1|TRBJ1-4|-
TGTGCCAGCCGGGACCCAGGGGGAAAACTGTTTTTT
CASRDPGGKLFF
>-|TRBV10-2|TRBJ1-1|TRBD1
TGCGCCAGCAGTGAAAACAGGGGGATCGCGAACACTGAAGCTTTCTTT
CASSENRGIANTEAFF
>-|TRBV20-1|TRBJ1-2|-
TGCAGTGCCCAATATCGAGGAGGCTACACCTTC
CSAQYRGGYTF
>-|TRBV5-8|TRBJ2-5|TRBD1
TGTGCCAGCAGCCGGACAGGGGGCGCGGAGACCCAGTACTTC
CASSRTGGAETQYF
>-|TRBV7-3|TRBJ2-6|TRBD1
TGTGCCAGCAGCTCTCCGGGACAGGAAATCTCTGGGGCCAACGTCCTGACTTTC
CASSSPGQEISGANVLTF
>-|TRBV6-5|TRBJ2-3|-
TGTGCCAGCAGTTACGGACAGAGCACAGATACGCAGTATTTT
CASSYGQSTDTQYF
>-|TRBV6-5|TRBJ2-1|TRBD1
TGTGCCAGCAGACCTACAGGGGGCAAGCAGTTCTTC
CASRPTGGKQFF
>-|TRBV10-3|TRBJ2-3|TRBD1
TGTGCCATCAGTGCCCCAGGGGGAGTAACAGATACGCAGTATTTT
CAISAPGGVTDTQYF
>-|TRBV2|TRBJ2-7|TRBD2
TGTGCCAGCAGTCGACTAGCGGATAGCTCCTACGAGCAGTACTTC
CASSRLADSSYEQYF
>-|TRBV27|TRBJ1-2|-
TGTGCCAGCACCTTCAACGGGGGGCCGGACTATGGCTACACCTTC
CASTFNGGPDYGYTF
>once|TRBV18|TRBJ2-7|TRBD2
TGTGCCAGCTCACCTGATTACGGGGGGAACTACGAGCAGTACTTC
CASSPDYGGNYEQYF
>-|TRBV4-1|TRBJ2-7|TRBD2
TGCGCCAGCAGCCAACTCCTAGCGGGAGGGCCTTACGAGCAGTACTTC
CASSQLLAGGPYEQYF
>-|TRBV12-3/TRBV12-4|TRBJ1-1|-
TGTGCCAGCAGCCCCATCTTGGGGGGGGAAGCTTTCTTT
CASSPILGGEAFF
>-|TRBV2|TRBJ2-3|-
TGTGCCAGCAGTGGGACTAGCACAGATACGCAGTATTTT
CASSGTSTDTQYF
>-|TRBV3-1/TRBV3-2|TRBJ1-1|TRBD1
TGTGCCAGCAGCCGGATGACAGGGTTCACTGAAGCTTTCTTT
CASSRMTGFTEAFF
>-|TRBV4-1|TRBJ2-7|TRBD1
TGCGCCAGCAGCCAAGTAATGTACGGACAGGTTAGCTCCTACGAGCAGTACTTC
CASSQVMYGQVSSYEQYF
>-|TRBV5-6|TRBJ1-2|TRBD1
TGTGCCAGCAGCCCTAGACAGGGAGATGGCTACACCTTC
CASSPRQGDGYTF
>-|TRBV19|TRBJ2-7|-
TGTGCCAGTAGTGGCCTTTGGGAGACAAACTCCTACGAGCAGTACTTC
CASSGLWETNSYEQYF